The following is a T cell receptor beta chain sequence with its context. Clones were read by immunoSEQ multiplex PCR, and TCRdb kept only the in-frame ones, dropping some. In the table there are roughly 120,000 clones, around 89% of which are singletons. The sample belongs to a study of blood T cell repertoires in COVID-19. Study-wide context: Both acute and convalescent COVID-19 samples were obtained from the United States, Italy and Spain.

CDR3 size: 14 residues. Trimming stripped 6 bases from V and 6 bases from J, with 16 bases between. CDR1 SGHKS and CDR2 YYEKEE come from the germline V gene (reference sequence). The sequence was obtained from a man aged 65 to 85 with active or convalescent COVID-19. Sequencing input: peripheral blood. The rearrangement uses TRBV5-5 and TRBJ2-1; weak D call: TRBD1 (5 bases). CDR3 sequence: CASTQSGFVNEQFF. As DNA, the CDR3 is TGTGCCAGCACCCAGTCAGGGTTCGTCAATGAGCAGTTCTTC. Using reference TRBV5-5 and TRBJ2-1 for the parts outside the CDR3, the full variable domain is DAGVTQSPTHLIKTRGQQVTLRCSPISGHKSVSWYQQVLGQGPQFIFQYYEKEERGRGNFPDRFSARQFPNYSSELNVNALLLGDSALYLCASTQSGFVNEQFFGPGTRLTVL.